The sequence of this T cell receptor (beta chain) was determined in a study of cytomegalovirus exposure and HLA in healthy donors. About the research overall: Previous work identified around 120 million unique TCR beta sequences from around 200 million T cells.

General study findings and limits: DRB1 showed the most TCR associations and HLA-C the fewest in a later analysis, as rates varied by HLA locus. In an earlier analysis, most TCR beta V segments were productive about 87% or about 30% of the time.

60 Vbeta and 13 Jbeta primers were used in PCR. The repertoire was sequenced with immunoSEQ multiplex PCR; TCRdb's copy has only in-frame clones and lacks some. Of about 140,000 clones listed, roughly 79% are singletons. The CDR3 sequence is 13 residues long. J lost 14 bases, V lost 4 bases, and 6 bases had no gene match. Per the germline V gene, CDR1 is MNHNY and CDR2 is SVGAGI (reference sequence). This clone appeared once. Antigen specificity is unknown. Sequencing used PBMCs. The clonotype comes from a male donor in good health and CMV-seronegative. The chain joins TRBV6-6 to TRBJ2-1, with 12 bases fitting TRBD1. Here the CDR3 DNA reads TGTGCCAGCAGTTTCCCGGGACAGGGGGCTAAGTTCTTC. Translation: CASSFPGQGAKFF.